The rows below give T cell receptor beta chains drawn from one sample of a study of blood T cell repertoires in COVID-19. Only in-frame clones appear in the TCRdb table, and some are missing; sequencing was by immunoSEQ multiplex PCR. The repertoire includes roughly 150,000 clones, more than 75% of them detected once, and more than 2% sits in the top ten. The sequencing sample was made of peripheral blood. Every receptor here comes from a man aged 50 to 59 who had recovered from COVID-19. Both conserved end residues are part of each CDR3. D genes are given only for firm matches. A row's size may be missing; if present it is once, few, many or a size class.

d_call,v_call,clone_size,j_call,cdr3_nt,cdr3_aa
NA,TRBV18,NA,TRBJ2-7,TGTGCCAGCTCACCACCTACTTACGAGCAGTACTTC,CASSPPTYEQYF
NA,TRBV28,NA,TRBJ1-1,TGTGCCAGCAGTACGGCGGGCACTGAAGCTTTCTTT,CASSTAGTEAFF
TRBD1,TRBV7-2,NA,TRBJ2-1,TGTGCCAGCAACCGAGGGGGCCATGAGCAGTTCTTC,CASNRGGHEQFF
NA,TRBV7-8,once,TRBJ2-1,TGTGCCAGCAGCTTAGGTATAAGGCGGGGCTACAATGAGCAGTTCTTC,CASSLGIRRGYNEQFF
TRBD1,TRBV7-6,NA,TRBJ1-3,TGTGCCAGCAGCCGAGCCGGGACAGGGGGCTTTGGAAACACCATATATTTT,CASSRAGTGGFGNTIYF
NA,TRBV12-3/TRBV12-4,once,TRBJ2-5,TGTGCCAGCAGTTTGGGCAGCCAAGAGACCCAGTACTTC,CASSLGSQETQYF
TRBD2,TRBV11-1,NA,TRBJ2-7,TGTGCCAGCAGCCGTACGGCTAGCGGGAGCTCCTACGAGCAGTACTTC,CASSRTASGSSYEQYF
NA,TRBV9,NA,TRBJ1-3,TGTGCCAGCAACCCAGAAGGGGGTGGTGGAAACACCATATATTTT,CASNPEGGGGNTIYF
NA,TRBV19,few,TRBJ2-5,TGTGCCAGTAGTGGAACAGGGACGGAGGAAGAGACCCAGTACTTC,CASSGTGTEEETQYF
NA,TRBV7-3,NA,TRBJ1-1,TGTGCCAGCAGCTTTTCCGGGGGGCCGAGCAACACTGAAGCTTTCTTT,CASSFSGGPSNTEAFF
NA,TRBV2,NA,TRBJ2-5,TGTGCCAGCAGTGAAGGGGGGCAGGGAGAAGAGACCCAGTACTTC,CASSEGGQGEETQYF
NA,TRBV19,NA,TRBJ2-1,TGTGCCAGTAGTCTACGGACAGTGACCAATGAGCAGTTCTTC,CASSLRTVTNEQFF
NA,TRBV18,once,TRBJ2-7,TGTGCCAGCTCACCTAATTCCTACGAGCAGTACTTC,CASSPNSYEQYF
NA,TRBV19,NA,TRBJ2-1,TGTGCCAGTAGTATAGCCCCCCCCGGGAGCTCCTACAATGAGCAGTTCTTC,CASSIAPPGSSYNEQFF
TRBD1,TRBV5-5,NA,TRBJ1-5,TGTGCCAGCAGCCGAACACAAGGACAGGGTAATCAGCCCCAGCATTTT,CASSRTQGQGNQPQHF
TRBD1,TRBV11-2,few,TRBJ2-2,TGTGCCAGCAGCTCGACAGGGGGCACCGGGGAGCTGTTTTTT,CASSSTGGTGELFF
TRBD1,TRBV19,NA,TRBJ1-5,TGTGCCAGTAGTGTTACCGGGACAGGAGGTCAGCCCCAGCATTTT,CASSVTGTGGQPQHF
TRBD1,TRBV27,NA,TRBJ1-4,TGTGCCAGCAGTCCCAGGGACAGCCTTAATGAAAAACTGTTTTTT,CASSPRDSLNEKLFF
NA,TRBV6-6,NA,TRBJ1-1,TGTGCCAGCAGGACTAGGAAGGACACTGAAGCTTTCTTT,CASRTRKDTEAFF
NA,TRBV30,NA,TRBJ1-1,TGTGCCTCCAGGGTCGGCGGCGGGATGAACACTGAAGCTTTCTTT,CASRVGGGMNTEAFF
TRBD2,TRBV10-1,NA,TRBJ2-1,TGCGCCATCCCTTCTAGCGGGAGTCCGGATGAGCAGTTCTTC,CAIPSSGSPDEQFF
TRBD1,TRBV5-8,NA,TRBJ1-5,TGTGCCAGCAGTTCGGACAGGGGAACCTATCAGCCCCAGCATTTT,CASSSDRGTYQPQHF
TRBD2,TRBV29-1,NA,TRBJ2-7,TGCAGCGTTGAAGAAGGAGCGGGGGGGACCTACGAGCAGTACTTC,CSVEEGAGGTYEQYF
TRBD1,TRBV5-6,NA,TRBJ1-5,TGTGCCAGCAGAGGCAGGGGGCTAACCCACGCCAATCAGCCCCAGCATTTT,CASRGRGLTHANQPQHF
TRBD1,TRBV15,NA,TRBJ2-7,TGTGCCACCAGCCGGGGACAGATGGGTGAGCAGTACTTC,CATSRGQMGEQYF
NA,TRBV28,NA,TRBJ1-4,TGTGCCAGCAGTTTGACAAATGAAAAACTGTTTTTT,CASSLTNEKLFF
TRBD1,TRBV5-1,NA,TRBJ2-3,TGCGCCAGCAGCCCGGGACAGGGTCCAGATACGCAGTATTTT,CASSPGQGPDTQYF
NA,TRBV27,NA,TRBJ1-6,TGTGCCAGCAGTTTATCGACGGGGAACAATTCACCCCTCCACTTT,CASSLSTGNNSPLHF
NA,TRBV6-6,NA,TRBJ2-7,TGTGCCAGCAGTTACTCTTTGGGGGCTACCTACGAGCAGTACTTC,CASSYSLGATYEQYF
TRBD1,TRBV7-2,NA,TRBJ2-7,TGTGCCAGCAGCCCAGGGGGCTACGAGCAGTACTTC,CASSPGGYEQYF
TRBD2,TRBV29-1,NA,TRBJ2-1,TGCAGCGTTGAGAGGACTAGCGGGAGGTACAATGAGCAGTTCTTC,CSVERTSGRYNEQFF
NA,TRBV6-6,NA,TRBJ2-7,TGTGCCAGCAGCTCGGTTCGCGAGCAGTACTTC,CASSSVREQYF
NA,TRBV20-1,NA,TRBJ2-3,TGCAGTGCTAGGTACAAGGATACGCAGTATTTT,CSARYKDTQYF
TRBD2,TRBV7-8,NA,TRBJ2-7,TGTGCCAGCAGCCGACGGTCGACTAGCGGGAGTTTCCACGAGCAGTACTTC,CASSRRSTSGSFHEQYF
NA,TRBV6-5,NA,TRBJ2-1,TGTGCCAGCAGTTACTCCAGAAAAGGGGTCCATGAGCAGTTCTTC,CASSYSRKGVHEQFF
TRBD1,TRBV12-5,NA,TRBJ2-5,TGTGCCTCCCTCGGGACAGGGGAACAAGAGACCCAGTACTTC,CASLGTGEQETQYF
NA,TRBV5-6,NA,TRBJ2-7,TGTGCCAGCAGCCAGCGCCGGTACGAGCAGTACTTC,CASSQRRYEQYF
NA,TRBV6-5,NA,TRBJ1-1,TGTGCCAGCACCTTAGCGGGGAAGAACACTGAAGCTTTCTTT,CASTLAGKNTEAFF
NA,TRBV5-1,NA,TRBJ1-4,TGCGCCAGCAGCTTAAATCGCAGGGTAAACGAAAAACTGTTTTTT,CASSLNRRVNEKLFF
TRBD2,TRBV2,NA,TRBJ2-7,TGTGCCAGCAGTGAACAGACACTATCGGGGGGCGAGCAGTACTTC,CASSEQTLSGGEQYF
NA,TRBV19,NA,TRBJ2-6,TGTGCCACTTATCAGAGGGATGCTGGGGCCAACGTCCTGACTTTC,CATYQRDAGANVLTF
TRBD2,TRBV5-1,NA,TRBJ2-2,TGCGCCAGCAGCTTGACGGGGGGGTCAGTCGGCACCGGGGAGCTGTTTTTT,CASSLTGGSVGTGELFF
NA,TRBV6-6,once,TRBJ2-1,TGTGCCACCCTCAAAACCGGGACTCCCTACAATGAGCAGTTCTTC,CATLKTGTPYNEQFF
NA,TRBV28,NA,TRBJ1-3,TGTGCCAGCAGTATACCGAGCTCTGGAAACACCATATATTTT,CASSIPSSGNTIYF
TRBD2,TRBV6-2/TRBV6-3,once,TRBJ2-3,TGTGCCAGCAGTTACCCGATCCCGGGACTAGCGGGAGGGCCGGGCACAGATACGCAGTATTTT,CASSYPIPGLAGGPGTDTQYF
TRBD1,TRBV15,NA,TRBJ1-4,TGTGCCACCAGCAGAGACCCCGGGACAGGGGGCGGCCTTTTT,CATSRDPGTGGGLF
TRBD2,TRBV30,NA,TRBJ2-7,TGTGCCTGCCCCCGGTACGGGGGGGGCATGAACGAGCAGTACTTC,CACPRYGGGMNEQYF
TRBD1,TRBV7-2,NA,TRBJ1-2,TGTGCCAGCAGCCCGGTGACAGGGTTGGGCTATGGCTACACCTTC,CASSPVTGLGYGYTF
NA,TRBV19,NA,TRBJ2-1,TGTGCCAGTAGTATTACTAGTAGGAATGAGCAGTTCTTC,CASSITSRNEQFF
NA,TRBV6-4,few,TRBJ2-6,TGTGCCAGCAGTGACGGTCGGGGCTCTGGGGCCAACGTCCTGACTTTC,CASSDGRGSGANVLTF
NA,TRBV6-2/TRBV6-3,NA,TRBJ1-2,TGTGCCAGCAGTTACCCACGCGGGAAAGCTAACTATGGCTACACCTTC,CASSYPRGKANYGYTF
TRBD2,TRBV4-3,NA,TRBJ2-3,TGCGCCAGCAGCCAAGATCTAACTAGCGGTCAGATCACAGATACGCAGTATTTT,CASSQDLTSGQITDTQYF
TRBD1,TRBV18,NA,TRBJ1-2,TGTGCCAGCTCACCGGACAGGGGGTATGGCTACACCTTC,CASSPDRGYGYTF
TRBD1,TRBV6-5,NA,TRBJ1-1,TGTGCCAGCAGGATACAGGGGACCGAAGCTTTCTTT,CASRIQGTEAFF